This T cell receptor (beta chain) derives from a study of metastatic and nonmetastatic thyroid tumors (dated by TCRdb to about 2020). Regarding the complete study: The researchers compared repertoires between peripheral blood samples and tumor or nodule tissue samples from patients with malignant or benign thyroid disease.

Library creation used PCR. The sequencing machine was an Illumina HiSeq 4000. High-throughput sequencing was used to profile the CDR3 region of the TCR beta-chain in every patient. As for how the authors treated the data: Drawing on CDR3 differences between clinicopathological groups, the researchers built a classifier meant to tell apart patients with distant-metastatic papillary thyroid cancer. To measure repertoire diversity the researchers used the Shannon index, while the Morisita-Horn index served to gauge how similar the tumor and blood repertoires were. TCRdb trimmed the raw reads at Q25, called clones with MiXCR and kept productive beta chains. V and J calls and clone size were set by TCRdb, not the authors. This sample lists thousands of clones; roughly a quarter were detected once. In total, the top ten clones hold roughly 23% of the sample. Comment on this clone: The specificity of this receptor is unknown. No base-level quality is on record; no much larger clone is a single base apart.

General conclusions and limits of the study: In both blood and tumor samples, TCR beta diversity was reported to be significantly higher in malignant tumors than in benign nodules.

Taken from cysteine to phenylalanine, the CDR3 has 13 residues. Kept here is only the CDR3 DNA, which spans 39 bases and is read in frame from base 1. CDR1 and CDR2 were assigned from the germline V gene (reference sequence) as SGHAT and FQDESV. The V and J ends are trimmed by 3 bases and 3 bases, leaving 5 bases between them. No treatment had been received by any patient before thyroid surgery. Using T-cell receptor beta sequencing, the researchers looked back retrospectively at clinical samples from patients, gathered between about 2012 and 2019. Specimen: tumor tissue. The origin of this receptor is a female donor with papillary thyroid cancer or a benign thyroid nodule (not recorded which). Some clones in this sample may be carry-over from other donors' samples. The chain employs TRBV11-1 and TRBJ2-2; the D gene lacks a confident call. The sequence in DNA is TGTGCCAGCAGCTTTGGTTACACCGGGGAGCTGTTTTTT. Its amino acids are CASSFGYTGELFF.